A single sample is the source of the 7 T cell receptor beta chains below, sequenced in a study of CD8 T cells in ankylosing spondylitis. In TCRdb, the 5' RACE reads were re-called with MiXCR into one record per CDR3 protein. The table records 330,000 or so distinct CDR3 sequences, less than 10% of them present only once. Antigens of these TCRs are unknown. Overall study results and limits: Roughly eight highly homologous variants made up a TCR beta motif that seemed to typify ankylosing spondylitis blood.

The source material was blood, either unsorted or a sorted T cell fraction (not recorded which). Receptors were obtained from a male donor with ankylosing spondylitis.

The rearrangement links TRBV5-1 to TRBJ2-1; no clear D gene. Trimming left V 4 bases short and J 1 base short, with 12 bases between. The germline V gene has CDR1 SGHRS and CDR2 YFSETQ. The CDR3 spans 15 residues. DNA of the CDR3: TGCGCCAGCAGCCATCAAAGAGGTTCCTACAATGAGCAGTTCTTC. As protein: CASSHQRGSYNEQFF.

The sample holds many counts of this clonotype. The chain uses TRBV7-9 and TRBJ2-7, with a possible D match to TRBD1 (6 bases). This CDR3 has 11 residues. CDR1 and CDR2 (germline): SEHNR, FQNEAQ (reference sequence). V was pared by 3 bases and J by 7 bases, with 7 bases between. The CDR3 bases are TGTGCCAGCAGCTTGGGGGCAGAGCAGTACTTC. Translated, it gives CASSLGAEQYF.

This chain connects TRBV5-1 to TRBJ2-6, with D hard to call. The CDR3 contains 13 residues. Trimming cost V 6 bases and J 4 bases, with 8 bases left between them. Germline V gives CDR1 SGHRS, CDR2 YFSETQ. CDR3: CASTSTGANVLTF. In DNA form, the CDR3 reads TGCGCCAGCACCTCTACCGGGGCCAACGTCCTGACTTTC. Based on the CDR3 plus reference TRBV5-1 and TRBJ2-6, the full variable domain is KAGVTQTPRYLIKTRGQQVTLSCSPISGHRSVSWYQQTPGQGLQFLFEYFSETQRNKGNFPGRFSGRQFSNSRSEMNVSTLELGDSALYLCASTSTGANVLTFGAGSRLTVL.

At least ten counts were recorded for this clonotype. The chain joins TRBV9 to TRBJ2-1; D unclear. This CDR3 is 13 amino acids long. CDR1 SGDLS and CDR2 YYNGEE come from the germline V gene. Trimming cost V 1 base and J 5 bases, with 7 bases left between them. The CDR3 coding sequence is TGTGCCAGCAGCGTAAACGAGAACAATGAGCAGTTCTTC. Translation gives CASSVNENNEQFF.

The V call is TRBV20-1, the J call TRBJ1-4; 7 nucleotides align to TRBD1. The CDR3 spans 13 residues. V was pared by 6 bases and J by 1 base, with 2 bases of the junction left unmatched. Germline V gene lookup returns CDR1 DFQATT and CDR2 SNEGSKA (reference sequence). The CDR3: CSASGGTNEKLFF. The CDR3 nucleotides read TGCAGTGCCTCAGGGGGAACTAATGAAAAACTGTTTTTT.

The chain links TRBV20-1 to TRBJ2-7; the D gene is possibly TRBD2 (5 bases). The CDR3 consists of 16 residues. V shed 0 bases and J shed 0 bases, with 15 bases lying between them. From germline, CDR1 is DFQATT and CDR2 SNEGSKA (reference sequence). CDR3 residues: CSARDDPRAYSYEQYF. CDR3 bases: TGCAGTGCTAGAGATGATCCGAGGGCTTACTCCTACGAGCAGTACTTC.

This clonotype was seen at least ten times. In DNA, the CDR3 is TGTGCCAGCAGCTTAGGGGGGGGGTCCTACAATGAGCAGTTCTTC. Residues: CASSLGGGSYNEQFF. This sequence joins TRBV7-2 and TRBJ2-1, with TRBD2 identical over 7 bases. The CDR3 is 15 residues long. Trimming cost V 1 base and J 1 base; bases outside gene matches: 1. Germline loops: CDR1 SGHTA, CDR2 FQGNSA.